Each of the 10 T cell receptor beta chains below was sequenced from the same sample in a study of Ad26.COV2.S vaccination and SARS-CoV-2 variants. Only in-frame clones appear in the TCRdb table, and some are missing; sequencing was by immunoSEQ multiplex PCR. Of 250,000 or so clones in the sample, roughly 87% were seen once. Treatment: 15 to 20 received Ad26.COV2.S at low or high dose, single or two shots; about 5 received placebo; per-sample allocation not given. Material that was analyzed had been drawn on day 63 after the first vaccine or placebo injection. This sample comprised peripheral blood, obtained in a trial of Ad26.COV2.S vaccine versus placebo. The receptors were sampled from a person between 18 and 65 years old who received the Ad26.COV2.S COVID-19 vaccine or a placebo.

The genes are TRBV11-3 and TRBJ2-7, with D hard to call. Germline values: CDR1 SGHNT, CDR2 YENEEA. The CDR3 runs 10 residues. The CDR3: CGCRIYEQYV. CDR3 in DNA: TGTGGTTGCAGGATCTACGAGCAGTACGTC.

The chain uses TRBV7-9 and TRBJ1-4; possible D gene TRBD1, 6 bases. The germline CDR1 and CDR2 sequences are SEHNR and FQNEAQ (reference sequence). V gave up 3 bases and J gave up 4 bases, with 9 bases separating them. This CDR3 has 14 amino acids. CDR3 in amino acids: CASSFDRYNEKLFF. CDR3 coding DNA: TGTGCCAGCAGCTTCGACAGGTATAATGAAAAACTGTTTTTT. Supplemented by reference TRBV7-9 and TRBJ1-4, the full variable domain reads DTGVSQNPRHKITKRGQNVTFRCDPISEHNRLYWYRQTLGQGPEFLTYFQNEAQLEKSRLLSDRFSAERPKGSFSTLEIQRTEQGDSAMYLCASSFDRYNEKLFFGSGTQLSVL.

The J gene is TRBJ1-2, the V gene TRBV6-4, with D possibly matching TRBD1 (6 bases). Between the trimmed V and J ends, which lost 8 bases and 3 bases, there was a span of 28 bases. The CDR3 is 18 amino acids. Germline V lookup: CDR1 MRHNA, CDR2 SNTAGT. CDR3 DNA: TGTGCCAGCGATTACACCGAGCAGTCCCCCCCAGGGGACTATGGCTACACCTTC. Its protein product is CASDYTEQSPPGDYGYTF.

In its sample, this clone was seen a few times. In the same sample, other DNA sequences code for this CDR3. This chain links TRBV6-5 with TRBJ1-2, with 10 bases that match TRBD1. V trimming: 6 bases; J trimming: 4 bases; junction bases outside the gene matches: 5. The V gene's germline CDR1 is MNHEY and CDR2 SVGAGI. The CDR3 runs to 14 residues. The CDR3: CASSPGQGVYGYTF. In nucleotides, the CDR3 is TGTGCCAGCAGCCCCGGACAGGGGGTCTATGGCTACACCTTC.

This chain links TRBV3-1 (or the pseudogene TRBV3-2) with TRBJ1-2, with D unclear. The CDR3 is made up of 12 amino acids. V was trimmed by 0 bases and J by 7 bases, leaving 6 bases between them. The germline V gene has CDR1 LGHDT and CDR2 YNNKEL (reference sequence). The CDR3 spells CASSQEYAGYTF. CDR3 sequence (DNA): TGTGCCAGCAGCCAAGAGTACGCTGGCTACACCTTC.

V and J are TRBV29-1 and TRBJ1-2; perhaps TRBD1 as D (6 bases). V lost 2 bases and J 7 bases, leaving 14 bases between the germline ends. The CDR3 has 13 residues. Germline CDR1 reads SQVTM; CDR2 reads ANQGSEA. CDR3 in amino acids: CSVELTGRPGYTF. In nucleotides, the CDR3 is TGCAGCGTTGAACTAACAGGGCGGCCTGGCTACACCTTC.

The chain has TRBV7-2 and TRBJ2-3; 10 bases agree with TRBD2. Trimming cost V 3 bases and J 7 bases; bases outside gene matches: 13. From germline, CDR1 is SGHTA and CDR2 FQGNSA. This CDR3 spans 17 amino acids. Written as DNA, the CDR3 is TGTGCCAGCAGCTTCCCTCCCAGCGGGAGGGCCAAGTATACGCAGTATTTT. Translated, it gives CASSFPPSGRAKYTQYF.

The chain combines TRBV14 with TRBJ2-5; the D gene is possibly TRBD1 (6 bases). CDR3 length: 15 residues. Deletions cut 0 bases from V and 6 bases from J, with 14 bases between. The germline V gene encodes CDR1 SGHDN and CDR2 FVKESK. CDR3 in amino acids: CASSQDHLGGQTQYF. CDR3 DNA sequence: TGTGCCAGCAGCCAAGACCACCTTGGGGGCCAGACCCAGTACTTC.

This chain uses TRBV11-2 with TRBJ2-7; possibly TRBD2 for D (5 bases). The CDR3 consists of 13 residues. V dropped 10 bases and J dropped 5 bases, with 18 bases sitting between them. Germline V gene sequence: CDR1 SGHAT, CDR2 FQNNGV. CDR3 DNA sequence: TGTGCCATACTTCGGGATTTTCTCGACGAGCAGTACGTC. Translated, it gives CAILRDFLDEQYV.

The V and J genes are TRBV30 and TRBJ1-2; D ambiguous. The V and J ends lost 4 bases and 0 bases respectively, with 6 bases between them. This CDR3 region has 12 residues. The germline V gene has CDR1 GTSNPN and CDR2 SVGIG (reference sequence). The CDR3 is CAWNSANYGYTF. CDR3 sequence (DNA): TGTGCCTGGAACTCTGCTAACTATGGCTACACCTTC. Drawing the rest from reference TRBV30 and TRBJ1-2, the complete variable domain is SQTIHQWPATLVQPVGSPLSLECTVEGTSNPNLYWYRQAAGRGLQLLFYSVGIGQISSEVPQNLSASRPQDRQFILSSKKLLLSDSGFYLCAWNSANYGYTFGSGTRLTVV.